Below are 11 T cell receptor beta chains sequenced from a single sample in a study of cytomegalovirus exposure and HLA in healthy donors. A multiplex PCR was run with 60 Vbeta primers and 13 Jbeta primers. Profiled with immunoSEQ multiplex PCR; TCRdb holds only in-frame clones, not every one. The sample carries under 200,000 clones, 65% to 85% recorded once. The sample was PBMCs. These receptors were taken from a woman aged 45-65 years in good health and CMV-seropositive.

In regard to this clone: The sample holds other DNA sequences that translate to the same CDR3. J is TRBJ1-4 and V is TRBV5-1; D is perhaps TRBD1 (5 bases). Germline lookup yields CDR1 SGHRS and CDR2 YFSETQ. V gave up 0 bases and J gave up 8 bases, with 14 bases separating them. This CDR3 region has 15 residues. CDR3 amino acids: CASSLEGAHNEKLFF. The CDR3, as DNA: TGCGCCAGCAGCTTGGAAGGGGCGCATAACGAAAAACTGTTTTTT.

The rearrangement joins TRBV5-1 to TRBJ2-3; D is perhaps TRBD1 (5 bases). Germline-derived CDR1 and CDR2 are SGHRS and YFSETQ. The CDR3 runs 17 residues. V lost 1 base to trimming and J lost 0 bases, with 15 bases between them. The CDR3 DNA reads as TGCGCCAGCAGCTTGAGAATAGGGCAGGGTAGCACAGATACGCAGTATTTT. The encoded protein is CASSLRIGQGSTDTQYF.

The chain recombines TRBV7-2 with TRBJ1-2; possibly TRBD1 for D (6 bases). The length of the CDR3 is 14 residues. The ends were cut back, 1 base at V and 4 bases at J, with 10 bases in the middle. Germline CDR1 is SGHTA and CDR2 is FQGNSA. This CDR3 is CASSLVGQSYGYTF. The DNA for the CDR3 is TGTGCCAGCAGCTTAGTTGGACAGTCCTATGGCTACACCTTC.

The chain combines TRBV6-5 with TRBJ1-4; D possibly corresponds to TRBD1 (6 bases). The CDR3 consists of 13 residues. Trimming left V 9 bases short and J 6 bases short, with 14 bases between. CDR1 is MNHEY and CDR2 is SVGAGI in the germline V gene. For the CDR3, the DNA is TGTGCCAGGAGGCGGGGGGCATATGAAAAACTGTTTTTT. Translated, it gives CARRRGAYEKLFF.

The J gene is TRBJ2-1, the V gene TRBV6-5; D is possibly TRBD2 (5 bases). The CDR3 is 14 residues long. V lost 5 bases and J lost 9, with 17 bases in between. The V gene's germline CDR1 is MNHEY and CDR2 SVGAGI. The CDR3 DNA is TGTGCCAGCAGTCTAAGACTTCTGGCGGGTGAGCAGTTCTTC. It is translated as CASSLRLLAGEQFF.

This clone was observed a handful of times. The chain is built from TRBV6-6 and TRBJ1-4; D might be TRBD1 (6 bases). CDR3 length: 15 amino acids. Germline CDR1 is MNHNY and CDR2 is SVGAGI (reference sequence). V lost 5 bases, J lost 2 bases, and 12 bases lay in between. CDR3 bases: TGTGCCAGCAGTACACAGGGTGGGACTAATGAAAAACTGTTTTTT. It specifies CASSTQGGTNEKLFF.

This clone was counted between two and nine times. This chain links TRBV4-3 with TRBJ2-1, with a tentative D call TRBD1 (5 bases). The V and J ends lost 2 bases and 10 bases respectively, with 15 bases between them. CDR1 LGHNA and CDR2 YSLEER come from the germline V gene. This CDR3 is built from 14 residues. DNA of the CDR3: TGCGCCAGCAGCCAAACCTACCGTGCAGGGGAGCAGTTCTTC. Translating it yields CASSQTYRAGEQFF.

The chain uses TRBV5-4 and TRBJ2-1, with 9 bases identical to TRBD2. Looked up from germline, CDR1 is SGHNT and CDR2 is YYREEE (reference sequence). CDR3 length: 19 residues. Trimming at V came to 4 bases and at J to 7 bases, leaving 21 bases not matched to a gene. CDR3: CASSQANGGGAFKSNEQFF. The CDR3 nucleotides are TGTGCCAGCAGCCAGGCGAATGGCGGGGGGGCCTTTAAGAGTAATGAGCAGTTCTTC.

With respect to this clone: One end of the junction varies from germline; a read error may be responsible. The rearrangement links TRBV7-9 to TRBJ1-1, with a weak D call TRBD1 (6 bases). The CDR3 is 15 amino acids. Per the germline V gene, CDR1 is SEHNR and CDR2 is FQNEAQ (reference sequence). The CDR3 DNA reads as TGTTCCAGCAATGGGGGCATGGGGTTTAACACTGAAGCTTTCTTT. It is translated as CSSNGGMGFNTEAFF. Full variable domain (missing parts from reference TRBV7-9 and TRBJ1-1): DTGVSQNPRHKITKRGQNVTFRCDPISEHNRLYWYRQTLGQGPEFLTYFQNEAQLEKSRLLSDRFSAERPKGSFSTLEIQRTEQGDSAMYLCSSNGGMGFNTEAFFGQGTRLTVV.

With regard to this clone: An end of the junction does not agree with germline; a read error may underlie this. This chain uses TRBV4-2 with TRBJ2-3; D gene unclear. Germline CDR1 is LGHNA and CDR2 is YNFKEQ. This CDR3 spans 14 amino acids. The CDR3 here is CASSQGAVTDTQYF. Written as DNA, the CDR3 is TGTGCCAGCAGTCAAGGCGCCGTCACAGATACGCAGTATTTT.

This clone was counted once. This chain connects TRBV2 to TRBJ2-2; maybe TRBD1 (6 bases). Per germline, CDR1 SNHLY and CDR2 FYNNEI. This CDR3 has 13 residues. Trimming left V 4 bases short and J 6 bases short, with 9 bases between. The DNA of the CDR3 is TGTGCCAGCAGTGCACAGGGTGCCGGGGAGCTGTTTTTT. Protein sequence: CASSAQGAGELFF. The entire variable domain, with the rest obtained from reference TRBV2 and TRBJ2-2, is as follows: EPEVTQTPSHQVTQMGQEVILRCVPISNHLYFYWYRQILGQKVEFLVSFYNNEISEKSEIFDDQFSVERPDGSNFTLKIRSTKLEDSAMYFCASSAQGAGELFFGEGSRLTVL.